The sample holds many counts of the clone carrying this T cell receptor (beta chain). Antigen unknown. This entry comes from a study of identical twins. Study observations and caveats: Alpha sequences out of frame and shared by twins had excess low generation probability. Rather than following the same donors, the conclusions depended on cross-sectional statistical analysis.

It was template switching that added a universal primer site, and there were unique molecular identifiers on the cDNA. MiXCR was run by TCRdb on the 5' RACE reads, yielding one entry per CDR3 protein. The data contain around 450,000 distinct CDR3 sequences, 14% of them singletons. Healthy Caucasians were all of the donors. This sample also belongs to another study, concerning yellow fever vaccine responses in identical twins.

The material sequenced was CD4+ T cells sorted from blood. This sequence originates from a woman aged 18 to 35 in good health.

The CDR3 DNA sequence: TGTGCCAGCAGTTGGGGACAGTTCGGCACTGAAGCTTTCTTT. Translated, it gives CASSWGQFGTEAFF. The rearrangement joins TRBV12-3 or TRBV12-4 to TRBJ1-1, with TRBD1 matching 7 bases. The ends lost 4 bases at V and 4 bases at J; junction bases unmatched: 6. The CDR3 sequence is 14 residues long.